What follows are 4 T cell receptor beta chains derived from one specimen sequenced in a study of shared clonotypes between healthy human individuals. Assay used: immunoSEQ multiplex PCR; TCRdb lists only in-frame clones, some missing. This table has a few million clones, about 92% appearing once. Material for sequencing was naive CD4+ T cells sorted from blood. Specified subset: CD45RA+ positively selected. These receptors were collected from a man aged 18-30 years in good health.

This clone occurred a few times. J is TRBJ1-1 and V is TRBV19; 8 bases align to TRBD1. Germline assignment: CDR1 LNHDA and CDR2 SQIVND (reference sequence). V lost 6 bases and J lost 2; bases outside the gene matches: 5. This CDR3 region has 14 residues. CDR3 in DNA: TGTGCCAGTAGGGAGACAGGGGACAACACTGAAGCTTTCTTT. It is translated as CASRETGDNTEAFF.

The V gene is TRBV6-1, the J gene TRBJ2-4; D perhaps matches TRBD1 (6 bases). Germline CDR1 and CDR2: MNHNS and SASEGT. The CDR3 is 14 amino acids. V was clipped by 2 bases and J by 3 bases, with 8 bases between them. This chain's CDR3 is CASSESGDKNIQYF. The CDR3 nucleotides read TGTGCCAGCAGTGAATCAGGGGACAAAAACATTCAGTACTTC.

The chain is built from TRBV19 and TRBJ1-4, with D possibly matching TRBD1 (6 bases). The V end was cut by 5 bases, the J end by 3 bases, with 13 bases between. Germline V gene sequence: CDR1 LNHDA, CDR2 SQIVND (reference sequence). The CDR3 extends over 15 amino acids. The CDR3 DNA reads TGTGCCAGTAGTCCAACAGGGATACCTAATGAAAAACTGTTTTTT. Translated, it gives CASSPTGIPNEKLFF.

This clone was detected only a few times. For the CDR3, the DNA is TGTGCCAGCAGTTCACAGGGGAGAACTGGTGGCTACACCTTC. Amino acid sequence: CASSSQGRTGGYTF. The genes are TRBV28 and TRBJ1-2; the match to TRBD1 covers 7 bases. Germline trimming cut 4 bases from V and 7 bases from J; bases unmatched to any gene: 9. CDR3 length: 14 amino acids. CDR1 and CDR2 from the germline V gene are MDHEN and SYDVKM.